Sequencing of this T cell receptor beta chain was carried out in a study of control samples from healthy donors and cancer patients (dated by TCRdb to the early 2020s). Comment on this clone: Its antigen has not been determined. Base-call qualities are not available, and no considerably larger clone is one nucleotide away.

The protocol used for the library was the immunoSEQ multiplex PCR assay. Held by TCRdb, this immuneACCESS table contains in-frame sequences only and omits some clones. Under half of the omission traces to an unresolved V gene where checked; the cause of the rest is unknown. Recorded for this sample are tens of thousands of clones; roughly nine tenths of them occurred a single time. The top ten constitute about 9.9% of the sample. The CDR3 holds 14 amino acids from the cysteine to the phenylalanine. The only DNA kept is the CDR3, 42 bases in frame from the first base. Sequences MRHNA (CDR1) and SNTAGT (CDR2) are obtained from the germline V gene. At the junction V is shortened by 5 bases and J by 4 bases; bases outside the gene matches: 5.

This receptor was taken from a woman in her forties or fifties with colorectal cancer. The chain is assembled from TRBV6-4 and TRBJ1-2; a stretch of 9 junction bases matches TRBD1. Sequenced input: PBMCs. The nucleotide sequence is TGTGCCAGCAGTCCGGGACAGGGAGGCTATGGCTACACCTTC. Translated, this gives CASSPGQGGYGYTF.